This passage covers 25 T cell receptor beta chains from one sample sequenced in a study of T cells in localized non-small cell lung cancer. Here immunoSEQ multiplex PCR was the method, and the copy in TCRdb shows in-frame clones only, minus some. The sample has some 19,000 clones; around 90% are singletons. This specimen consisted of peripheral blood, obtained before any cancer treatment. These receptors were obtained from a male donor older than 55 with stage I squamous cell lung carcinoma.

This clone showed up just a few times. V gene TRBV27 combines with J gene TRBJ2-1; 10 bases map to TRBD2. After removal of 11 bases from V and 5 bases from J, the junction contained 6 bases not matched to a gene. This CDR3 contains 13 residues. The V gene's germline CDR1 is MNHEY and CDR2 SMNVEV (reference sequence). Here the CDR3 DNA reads TGTGCCGTCCTTAGCGGGGGGAACAATGAGCAGTTCTTC. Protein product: CAVLSGGNNEQFF.

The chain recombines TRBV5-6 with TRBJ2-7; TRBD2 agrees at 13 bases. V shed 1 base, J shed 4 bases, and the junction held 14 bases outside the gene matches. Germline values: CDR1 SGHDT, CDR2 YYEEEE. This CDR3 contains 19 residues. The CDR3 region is CASSLFVTGLAGSWYEQYF. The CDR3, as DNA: TGTGCCAGCAGCTTGTTTGTCACGGGACTAGCGGGGTCTTGGTACGAGCAGTACTTC.

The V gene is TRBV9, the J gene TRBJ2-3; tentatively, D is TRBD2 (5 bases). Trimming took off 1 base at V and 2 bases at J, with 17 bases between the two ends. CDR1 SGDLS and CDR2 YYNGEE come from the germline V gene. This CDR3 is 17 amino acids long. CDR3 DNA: TGTGCCAGCAGCGTAATGGGTGAGAGAGGACTCACAGATACGCAGTATTTT. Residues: CASSVMGERGLTDTQYF.

The CDR3 spells CASSVGGGRFNYGYTF. The CDR3 DNA follows: TGTGCCAGCAGCGTAGGGGGGGGCCGATTTAACTATGGCTACACCTTC. The genes are TRBV9 and TRBJ1-2, with D tentatively TRBD1 (6 bases). Germline assignment: CDR1 SGDLS and CDR2 YYNGEE. V was shortened by 0 bases and J by 1 base, with 13 bases between the two germline ends. The CDR3 covers 16 residues.

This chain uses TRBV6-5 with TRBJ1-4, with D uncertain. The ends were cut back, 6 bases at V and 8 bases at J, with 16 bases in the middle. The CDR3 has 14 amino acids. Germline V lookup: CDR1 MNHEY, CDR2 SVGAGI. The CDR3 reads CASSRGRSYEKLFF. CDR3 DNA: TGTGCCAGCAGCCGCGGTAGGTCGTACGAAAAACTGTTTTTT.

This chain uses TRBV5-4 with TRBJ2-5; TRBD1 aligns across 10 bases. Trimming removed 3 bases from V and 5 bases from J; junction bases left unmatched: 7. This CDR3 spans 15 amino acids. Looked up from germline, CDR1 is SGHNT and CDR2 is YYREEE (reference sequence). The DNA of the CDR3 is TGTGCCAGCAGCTGGCCGACAGGGGGCGGGGAGACCCAGTACTTC. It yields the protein CASSWPTGGGETQYF. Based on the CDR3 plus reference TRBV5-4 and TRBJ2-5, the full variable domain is ETGVTQSPTHLIKTRGQQVTLRCSSQSGHNTVSWYQQALGQGPQFIFQYYREEENGRGNFPPRFSGLQFPNYSSELNVNALELDDSALYLCASSWPTGGGETQYFGPGTRLLVL.

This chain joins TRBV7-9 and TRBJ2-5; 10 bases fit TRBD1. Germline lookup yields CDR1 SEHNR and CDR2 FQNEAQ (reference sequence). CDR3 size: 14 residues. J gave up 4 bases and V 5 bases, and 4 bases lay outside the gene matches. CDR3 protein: CASSPTGGAETQYF. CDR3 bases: TGTGCCAGCAGCCCGACAGGGGGCGCAGAGACCCAGTACTTC. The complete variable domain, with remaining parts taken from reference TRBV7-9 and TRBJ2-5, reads DTGVSQNPRHKITKRGQNVTFRCDPISEHNRLYWYRQTLGQGPEFLTYFQNEAQLEKSRLLSDRFSAERPKGSFSTLEIQRTEQGDSAMYLCASSPTGGAETQYFGPGTRLLVL.

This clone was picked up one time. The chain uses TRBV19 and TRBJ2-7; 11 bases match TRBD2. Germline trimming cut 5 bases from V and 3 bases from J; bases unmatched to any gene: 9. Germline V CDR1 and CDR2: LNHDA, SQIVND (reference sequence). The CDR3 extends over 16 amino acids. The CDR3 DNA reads TGTGCCAGTAGTGCCCTTACTAGCGGGAGTATCTACGAGCAGTACTTC. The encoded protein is CASSALTSGSIYEQYF.

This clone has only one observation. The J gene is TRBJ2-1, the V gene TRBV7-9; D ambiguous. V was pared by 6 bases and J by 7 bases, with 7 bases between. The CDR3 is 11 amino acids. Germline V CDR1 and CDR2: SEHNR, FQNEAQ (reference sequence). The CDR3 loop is CASSESNEQFF. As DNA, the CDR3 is TGTGCCAGCAGTGAATCTAATGAGCAGTTCTTC.

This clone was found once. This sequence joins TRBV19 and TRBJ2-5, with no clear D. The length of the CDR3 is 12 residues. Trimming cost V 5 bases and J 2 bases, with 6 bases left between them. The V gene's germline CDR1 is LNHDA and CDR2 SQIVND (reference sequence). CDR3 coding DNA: TGTGCCAGTAGTGCCAGGCAAGAGACCCAGTACTTC. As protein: CASSARQETQYF.

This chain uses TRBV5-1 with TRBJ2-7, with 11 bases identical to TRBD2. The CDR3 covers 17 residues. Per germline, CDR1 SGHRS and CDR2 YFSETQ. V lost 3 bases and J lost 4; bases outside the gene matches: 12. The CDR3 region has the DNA TGCGCCAGCAGCTCCGGACAGGGCACTAGCGGGAGTTACGAGCAGTACTTC. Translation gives CASSSGQGTSGSYEQYF.

The CDR3 sequence is CASSFFQGTGNTIYF. The CDR3, as DNA: TGTGCCAGCAGCTTTTTCCAGGGGACTGGAAACACCATATATTTT. This chain links TRBV7-9 with TRBJ1-3, with D tentatively TRBD1 (6 bases). Per germline, CDR1 SEHNR and CDR2 FQNEAQ (reference sequence). The V gene lost 3 bases and the J gene lost 2 bases, with 11 bases spanning the gap. The CDR3 extends over 15 amino acids.

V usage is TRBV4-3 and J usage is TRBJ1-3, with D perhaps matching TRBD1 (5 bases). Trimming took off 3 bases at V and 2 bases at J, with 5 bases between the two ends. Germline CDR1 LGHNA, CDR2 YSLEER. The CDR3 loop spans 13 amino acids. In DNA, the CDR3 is TGCGCCAGCAGCCAGGGACCTGGAAACACCATATATTTT. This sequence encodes CASSQGPGNTIYF.

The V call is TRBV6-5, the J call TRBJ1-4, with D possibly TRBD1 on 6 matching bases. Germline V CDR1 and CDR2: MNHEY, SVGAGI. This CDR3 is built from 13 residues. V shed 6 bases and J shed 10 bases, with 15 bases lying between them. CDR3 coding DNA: TGTGCCAGCAGCAGGCAGGGAGGGGGAAAACTGTTTTTT. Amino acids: CASSRQGGGKLFF.

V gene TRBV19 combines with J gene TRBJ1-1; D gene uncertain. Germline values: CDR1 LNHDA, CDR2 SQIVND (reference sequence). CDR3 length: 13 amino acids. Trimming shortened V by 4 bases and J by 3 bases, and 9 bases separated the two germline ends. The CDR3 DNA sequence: TGTGCCAGTAGTACACCCCCGGACACTGAAGCTTTCTTT. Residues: CASSTPPDTEAFF.

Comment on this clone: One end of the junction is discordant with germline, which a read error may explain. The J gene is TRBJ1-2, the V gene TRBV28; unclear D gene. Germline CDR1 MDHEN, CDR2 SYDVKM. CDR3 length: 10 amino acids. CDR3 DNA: TGTGCCAGCAGTTCCCAGGAAACTATCTTC. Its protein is CASSSQETIF.

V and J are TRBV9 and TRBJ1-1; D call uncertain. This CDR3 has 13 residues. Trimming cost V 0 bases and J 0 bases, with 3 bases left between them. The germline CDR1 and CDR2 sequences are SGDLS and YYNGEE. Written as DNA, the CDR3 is TGTGCCAGCAGCGTAGATGTGAACACTGAAGCTTTCTTT. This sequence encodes CASSVDVNTEAFF.

CDR3 nucleotide sequence: TGTGCCAGCAGCAAACGAGGCGGGAGGGCCTTGGGTGAGCAGTTCTTC. This translates into CASSKRGGRALGEQFF. J is TRBJ2-1 and V is TRBV21-1; the table's D call of TRBD2 was not tested on the DNA. TRBV21-1 is described as a pseudogene. This CDR3 is 16 amino acids long.

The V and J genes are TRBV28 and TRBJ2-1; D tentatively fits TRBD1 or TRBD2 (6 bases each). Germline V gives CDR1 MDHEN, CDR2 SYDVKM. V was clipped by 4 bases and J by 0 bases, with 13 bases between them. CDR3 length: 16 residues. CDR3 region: CASSSEGVSSYNEQFF. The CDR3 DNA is TGTGCCAGCAGTTCGGAGGGGGTGAGCTCCTACAATGAGCAGTTCTTC.

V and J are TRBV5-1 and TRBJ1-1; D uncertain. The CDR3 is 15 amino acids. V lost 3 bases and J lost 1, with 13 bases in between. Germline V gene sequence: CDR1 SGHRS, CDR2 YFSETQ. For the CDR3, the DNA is TGCGCCAGCAGCTGGACCTTTTGGGGGAACACTGAAGCTTTCTTT. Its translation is CASSWTFWGNTEAFF.

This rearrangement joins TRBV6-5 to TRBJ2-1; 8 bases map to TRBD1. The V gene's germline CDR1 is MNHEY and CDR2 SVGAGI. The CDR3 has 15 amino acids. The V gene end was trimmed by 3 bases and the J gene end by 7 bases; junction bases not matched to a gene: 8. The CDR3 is CASSYQGALSNEQFF. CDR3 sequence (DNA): TGTGCCAGCAGTTATCAGGGGGCCCTCTCAAATGAGCAGTTCTTC.

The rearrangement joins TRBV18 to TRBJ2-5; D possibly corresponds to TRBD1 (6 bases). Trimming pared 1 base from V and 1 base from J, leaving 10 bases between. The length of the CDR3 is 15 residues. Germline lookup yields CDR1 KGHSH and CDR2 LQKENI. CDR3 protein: CASSPQQGPQETQYF. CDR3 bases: TGTGCCAGCTCACCACAACAGGGCCCCCAAGAGACCCAGTACTTC. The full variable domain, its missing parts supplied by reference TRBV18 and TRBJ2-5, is NAGVMQNPRHLVRRRGQEARLRCSPMKGHSHVYWYRQLPEEGLKFMVYLQKENIIDESGMPKERFSAEFPKEGPSILRIQQVVRGDSAAYFCASSPQQGPQETQYFGPGTRLLVL.

The CDR3 sequence is CASSNRGGGYTF. DNA for the CDR3: TGTGCCAGCAGTAACAGGGGAGGTGGCTACACCTTC. This sequence joins TRBV6-5 and TRBJ1-2; 7 bases are shared with TRBD1. V lost 5 bases and J lost 7; bases outside the gene matches: 4. In germline, CDR1 is MNHEY, CDR2 SVGAGI. CDR3 length: 12 residues.

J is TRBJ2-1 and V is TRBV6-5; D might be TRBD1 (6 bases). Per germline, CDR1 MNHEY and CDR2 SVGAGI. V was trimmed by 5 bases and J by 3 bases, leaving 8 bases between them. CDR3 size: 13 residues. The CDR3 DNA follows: TGTGCCAGCAGTCAGGACAGCTACAATGAGCAGTTCTTC. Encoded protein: CASSQDSYNEQFF.

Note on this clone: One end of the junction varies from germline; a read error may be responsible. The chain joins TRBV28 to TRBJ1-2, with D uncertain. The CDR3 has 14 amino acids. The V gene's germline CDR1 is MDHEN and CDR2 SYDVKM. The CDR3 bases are TGTGCCAGCCGTTTGCCGGGAACCAACTATGGCTACACCTTC. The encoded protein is CASRLPGTNYGYTF.